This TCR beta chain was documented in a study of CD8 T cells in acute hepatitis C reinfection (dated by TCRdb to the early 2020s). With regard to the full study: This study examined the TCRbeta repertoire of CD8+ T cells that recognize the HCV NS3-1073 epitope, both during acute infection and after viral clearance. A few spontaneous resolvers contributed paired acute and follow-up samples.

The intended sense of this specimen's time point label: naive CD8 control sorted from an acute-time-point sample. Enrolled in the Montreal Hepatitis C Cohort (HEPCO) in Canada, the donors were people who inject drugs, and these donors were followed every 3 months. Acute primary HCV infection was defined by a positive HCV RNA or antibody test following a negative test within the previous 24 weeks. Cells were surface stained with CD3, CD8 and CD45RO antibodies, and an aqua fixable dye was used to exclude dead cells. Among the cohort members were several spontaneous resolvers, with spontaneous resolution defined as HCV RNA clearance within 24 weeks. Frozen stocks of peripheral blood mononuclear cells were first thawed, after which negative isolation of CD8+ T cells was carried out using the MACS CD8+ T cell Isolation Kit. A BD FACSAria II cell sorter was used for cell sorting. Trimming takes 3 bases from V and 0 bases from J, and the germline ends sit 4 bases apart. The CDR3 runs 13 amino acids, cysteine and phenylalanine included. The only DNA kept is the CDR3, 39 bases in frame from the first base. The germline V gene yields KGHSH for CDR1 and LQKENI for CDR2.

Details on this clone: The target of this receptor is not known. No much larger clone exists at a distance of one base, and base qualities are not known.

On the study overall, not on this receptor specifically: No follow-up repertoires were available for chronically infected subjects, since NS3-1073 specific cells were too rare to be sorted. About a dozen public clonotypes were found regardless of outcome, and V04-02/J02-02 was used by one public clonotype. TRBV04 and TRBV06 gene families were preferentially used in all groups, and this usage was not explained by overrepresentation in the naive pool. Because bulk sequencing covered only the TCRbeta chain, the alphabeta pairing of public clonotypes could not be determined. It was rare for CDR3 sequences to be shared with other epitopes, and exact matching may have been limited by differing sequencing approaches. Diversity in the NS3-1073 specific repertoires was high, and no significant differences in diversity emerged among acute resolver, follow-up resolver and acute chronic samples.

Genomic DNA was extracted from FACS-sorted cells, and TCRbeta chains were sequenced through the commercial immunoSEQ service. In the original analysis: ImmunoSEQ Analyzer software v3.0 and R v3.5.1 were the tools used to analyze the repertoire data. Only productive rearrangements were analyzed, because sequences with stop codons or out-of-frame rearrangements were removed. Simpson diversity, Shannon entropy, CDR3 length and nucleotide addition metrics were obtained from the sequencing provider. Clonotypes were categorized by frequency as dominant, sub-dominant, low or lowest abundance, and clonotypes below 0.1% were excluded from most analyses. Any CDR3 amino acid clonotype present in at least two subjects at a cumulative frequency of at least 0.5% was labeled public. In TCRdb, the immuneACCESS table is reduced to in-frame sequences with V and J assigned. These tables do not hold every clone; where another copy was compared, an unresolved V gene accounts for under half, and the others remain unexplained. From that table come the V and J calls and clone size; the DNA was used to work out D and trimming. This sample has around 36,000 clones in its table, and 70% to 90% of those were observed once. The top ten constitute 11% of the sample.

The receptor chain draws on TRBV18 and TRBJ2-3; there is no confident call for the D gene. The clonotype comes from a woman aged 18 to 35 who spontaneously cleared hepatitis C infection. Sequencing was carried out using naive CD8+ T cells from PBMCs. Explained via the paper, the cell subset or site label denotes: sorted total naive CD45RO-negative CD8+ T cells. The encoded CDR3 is CASSPASTDTQYF. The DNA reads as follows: TGTGCCAGCTCACCCGCTAGCACAGATACGCAGTATTTT.